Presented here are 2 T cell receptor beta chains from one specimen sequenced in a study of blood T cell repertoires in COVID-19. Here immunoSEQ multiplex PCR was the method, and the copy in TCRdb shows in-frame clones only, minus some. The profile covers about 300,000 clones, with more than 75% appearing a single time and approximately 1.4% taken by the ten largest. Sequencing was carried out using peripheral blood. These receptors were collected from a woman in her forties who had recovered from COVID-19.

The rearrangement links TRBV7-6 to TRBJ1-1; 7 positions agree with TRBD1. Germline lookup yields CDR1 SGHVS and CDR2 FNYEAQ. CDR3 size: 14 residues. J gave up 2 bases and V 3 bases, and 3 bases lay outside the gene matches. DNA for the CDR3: TGTGCCAGCAGCTTCCAGGGGGGAAACACTGAAGCTTTCTTT. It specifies CASSFQGGNTEAFF.

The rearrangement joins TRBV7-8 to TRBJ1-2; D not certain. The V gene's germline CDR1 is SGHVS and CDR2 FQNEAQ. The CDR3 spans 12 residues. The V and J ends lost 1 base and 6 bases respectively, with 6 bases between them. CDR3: CASSLGRDGYTF. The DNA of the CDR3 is TGTGCCAGCAGCTTAGGACGGGATGGCTACACCTTC.